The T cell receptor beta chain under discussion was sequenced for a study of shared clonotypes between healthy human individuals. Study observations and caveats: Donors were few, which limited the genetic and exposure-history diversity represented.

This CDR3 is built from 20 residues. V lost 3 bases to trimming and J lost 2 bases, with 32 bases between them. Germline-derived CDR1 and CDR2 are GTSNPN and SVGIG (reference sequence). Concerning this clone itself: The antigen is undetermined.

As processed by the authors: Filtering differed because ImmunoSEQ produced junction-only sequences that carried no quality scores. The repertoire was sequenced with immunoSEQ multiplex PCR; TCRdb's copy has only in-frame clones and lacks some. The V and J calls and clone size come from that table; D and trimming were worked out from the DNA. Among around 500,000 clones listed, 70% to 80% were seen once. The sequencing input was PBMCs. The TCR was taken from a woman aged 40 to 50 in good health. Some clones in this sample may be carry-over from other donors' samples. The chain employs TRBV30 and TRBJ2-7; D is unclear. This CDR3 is CAWRNPGPPDQDLKTYEQYF. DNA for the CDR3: TGTGCCTGGAGAAACCCCGGGCCTCCAGACCAAGACCTGAAAACCTACGAGCAGTACTTC.